This note documents a single T cell receptor beta chain sequence. This entry comes from a study of identical twins. One entry per CDR3 protein results from TCRdb running MiXCR on the 5' RACE reads. This table has under 900,000 distinct CDR3 sequences, about 12% appearing once. This sample was also put to use in a study of yellow fever vaccine responses in identical twins.

Input material: PBMCs. The sequence came from a woman younger than 35 in good health.

This CDR3 is CASSLGWDRGRDTQYF. The CDR3 region has the DNA TGTGCCAGCAGCTTGGGTTGGGACAGGGGACGAGATACGCAGTATTTT. The rearrangement joins TRBV5-5 to TRBJ2-3; 10 bases are a match to TRBD1. J gave up 5 bases and V 0 bases, and 6 bases lay outside the gene matches. The CDR3 has 16 amino acids. Looked up from germline, CDR1 is SGHKS and CDR2 is YYEKEE (reference sequence). Filled out from reference TRBV5-5 and TRBJ2-3, the complete variable domain reads DAGVTQSPTHLIKTRGQQVTLRCSPISGHKSVSWYQQVLGQGPQFIFQYYEKEERGRGNFPDRFSARQFPNYSSELNVNALLLGDSALYLCASSLGWDRGRDTQYFGPGTRLTVL.